This TCR beta chain was sequenced for a study of T-cell memory formation after mild COVID-19. The wider study: TCR clusters largely stayed donor specific.

TCRdb recomputed calls from the 5' RACE reads with MiXCR, one row per CDR3 protein. The table includes a few hundred thousand distinct CDR3 sequences, 15% to 20% detected once. Study-wide results and limits: Second-wave clones reaching peak frequency on day 37 lacked confirmed SARS-CoV-2 specificity.

From germline, CDR1 is SQVTM and CDR2 ANQGSEA. The CDR3 has 16 residues. Germline trimming cut 7 bases from V and 3 bases from J; bases unmatched to any gene: 10. This clonotype showed up just a few times. Its antigen is not identified. The clonotype originates from a man in his late teens or twenties who had mild COVID-19 (a few samples of this study predate the infection). Cell type and time point are not known. Material for sequencing was PBMCs or a T cell subset sorted from them (not recorded which). The chain couples TRBV29-1 to TRBJ2-6, with TRBD1 matching over 9 bases. CDR3 in amino acids: CSAGTGRKGGANVLTF. CDR3 DNA sequence: TGCAGCGCGGGGACAGGGAGGAAGGGTGGGGCCAACGTCCTGACTTTC.